This T cell receptor beta chain was profiled in a study of OX40 agonist ivuxolimab in advanced cancers. The CDR3 is made up of 17 amino acids. CDR1 and CDR2 (germline): KGHSH, LQKENI. With V trimmed by 0 bases and J by 3 bases, 5 bases remained unmatched. Method: immunoSEQ multiplex PCR; TCRdb's copy keeps in-frame clones and lacks some. The sample lists 65,000 to 85,000 clones, around 80% occurring once. Comment on this clone: Antigen: not known.

Study-wide points: CD8+ T cells showed, on average, more clonal expansion than CD4+ cells.

V gene TRBV18 combines with J gene TRBJ2-3; 11 bases are a match to TRBD2. The receptor was isolated from an adult with an advanced solid tumor such as melanoma, head and neck, liver or kidney cancer. This sample comprised CD4+ or CD8+ T cells sorted from blood, obtained in a trial of the OX40 agonist ivuxolimab. The CDR3 sequence: CASSPPLAGVGTDTQYF. The DNA for the CDR3 is TGTGCCAGCTCACCACCACTAGCGGGAGTAGGAACAGATACGCAGTATTTT. The complete variable domain, with remaining parts taken from reference TRBV18 and TRBJ2-3, reads NAGVMQNPRHLVRRRGQEARLRCSPMKGHSHVYWYRQLPEEGLKFMVYLQKENIIDESGMPKERFSAEFPKEGPSILRIQQVVRGDSAAYFCASSPPLAGVGTDTQYFGPGTRLTVL.